The TCR beta chain under discussion was sequenced for a study of blood T cell repertoires in COVID-19. Turning to the study itself: Both acute and convalescent COVID-19 samples were obtained from the United States, Italy and Spain.

Germline CDR1 SNHLY, CDR2 FYNNEI. Trimming stripped 9 bases from V and 7 bases from J, with 16 bases between. The length of the CDR3 is 13 residues. Authors' processing steps: Amplification of reference gene primers provided the estimated nucleated cell counts. The protocol was immunoSEQ multiplex PCR, while the TCRdb copy is restricted to in-frame clones and leaves out a portion. V, J and clone size are those of that table, while D and trimming were read from the DNA. Here the sample spans about 140,000 clones, approximately 84% being singletons. Everyone who took part was roughly 18 to 90 years old, and they came from about two dozen US areas. Cohorts were assigned according to the clinical history that participants reported.

The sequence was collected from a woman aged 50 to 60 with acute COVID-19. Sequences were obtained from PBMCs or T cells enriched from blood (not recorded which). The rearrangement uses TRBV2 and TRBJ2-4; maybe TRBD2 (6 bases). The CDR3 loop reads CASRGITGNIQYF. CDR3 coding DNA: TGTGCCAGTCGCGGGATTACGGGGAACATTCAGTACTTC.